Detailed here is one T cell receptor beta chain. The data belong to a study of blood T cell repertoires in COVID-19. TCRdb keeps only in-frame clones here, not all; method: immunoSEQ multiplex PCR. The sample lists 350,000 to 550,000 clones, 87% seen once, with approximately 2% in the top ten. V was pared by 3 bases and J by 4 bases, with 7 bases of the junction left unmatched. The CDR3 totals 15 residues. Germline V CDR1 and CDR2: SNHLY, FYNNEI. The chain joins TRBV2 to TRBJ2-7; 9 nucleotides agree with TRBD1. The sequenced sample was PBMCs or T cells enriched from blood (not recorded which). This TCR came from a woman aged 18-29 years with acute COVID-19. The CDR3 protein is CASSDWGTGFYEQYF. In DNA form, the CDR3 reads TGTGCCAGCAGTGATTGGGGGACAGGGTTTTACGAGCAGTACTTC.